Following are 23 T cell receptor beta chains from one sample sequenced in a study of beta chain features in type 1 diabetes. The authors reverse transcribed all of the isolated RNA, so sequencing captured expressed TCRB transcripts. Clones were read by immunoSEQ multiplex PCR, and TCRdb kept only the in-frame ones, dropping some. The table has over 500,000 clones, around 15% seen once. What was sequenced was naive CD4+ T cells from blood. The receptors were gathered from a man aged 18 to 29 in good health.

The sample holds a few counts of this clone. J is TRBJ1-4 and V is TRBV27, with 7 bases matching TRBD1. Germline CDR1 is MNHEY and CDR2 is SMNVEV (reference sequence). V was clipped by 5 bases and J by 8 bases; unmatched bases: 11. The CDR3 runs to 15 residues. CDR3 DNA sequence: TGTGCCAGCAGTCCTACTCTGACAGGGTTGGAAAAACTGTTTTTT. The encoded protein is CASSPTLTGLEKLFF.

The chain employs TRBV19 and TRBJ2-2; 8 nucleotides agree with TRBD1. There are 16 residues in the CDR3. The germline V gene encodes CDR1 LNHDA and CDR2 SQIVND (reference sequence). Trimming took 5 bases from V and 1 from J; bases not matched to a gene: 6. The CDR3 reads CASSPTGVMNTGELFF. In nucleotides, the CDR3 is TGTGCCAGTAGTCCGACAGGGGTCATGAACACCGGGGAGCTGTTTTTT.

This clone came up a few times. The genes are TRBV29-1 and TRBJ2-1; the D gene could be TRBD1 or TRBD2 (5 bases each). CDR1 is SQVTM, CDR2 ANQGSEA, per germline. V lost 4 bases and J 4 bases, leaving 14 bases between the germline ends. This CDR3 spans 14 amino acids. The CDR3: CSVALGVGYNEQFF. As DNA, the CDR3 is TGCAGCGTTGCTCTGGGGGTCGGGTACAATGAGCAGTTCTTC.

The CDR3 DNA is TGTGCCATCACCCGGGACAGGGGGCGAAACATTGGCTACACCTTC. Translating gives CAITRDRGRNIGYTF. This chain uses TRBV10-3 with TRBJ1-2, with 12 bases aligning to TRBD1. V gave up 7 bases and J gave up 7 bases; unmatched junction bases: 10. CDR1 and CDR2 (germline): ENHRY, SYGVKD. This CDR3 is built from 15 residues.

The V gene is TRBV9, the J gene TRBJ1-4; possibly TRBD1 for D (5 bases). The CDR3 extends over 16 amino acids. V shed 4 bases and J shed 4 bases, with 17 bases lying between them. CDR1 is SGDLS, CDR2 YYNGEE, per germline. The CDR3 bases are TGTGCCAGCAGCCTCGGGCAGGGCAACAGTAATGAAAAACTGTTTTTT. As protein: CASSLGQGNSNEKLFF.

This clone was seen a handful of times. The CDR3 region is CASSGRTGENTEAFF. In DNA form, the CDR3 reads TGTGCCAGCAGTGGCCGGACAGGAGAGAACACTGAAGCTTTCTTT. The chain joins TRBV2 to TRBJ1-1; 7 bases align to TRBD1. This CDR3 is built from 15 residues. V shed 4 bases and J 1 base; nucleotides not matched to a gene: 6. Germline V gene sequence: CDR1 SNHLY, CDR2 FYNNEI. Supplemented by reference TRBV2 and TRBJ1-1, the full variable domain reads EPEVTQTPSHQVTQMGQEVILRCVPISNHLYFYWYRQILGQKVEFLVSFYNNEISEKSEIFDDQFSVERPDGSNFTLKIRSTKLEDSAMYFCASSGRTGENTEAFFGQGTRLTVV.

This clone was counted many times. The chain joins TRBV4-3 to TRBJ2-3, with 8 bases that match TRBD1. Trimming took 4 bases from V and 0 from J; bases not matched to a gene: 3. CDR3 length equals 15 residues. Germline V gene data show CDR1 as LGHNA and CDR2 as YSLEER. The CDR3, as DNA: TGCGCCAGCAGCCGGACAGGGACAAGCACAGATACGCAGTATTTT. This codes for CASSRTGTSTDTQYF.

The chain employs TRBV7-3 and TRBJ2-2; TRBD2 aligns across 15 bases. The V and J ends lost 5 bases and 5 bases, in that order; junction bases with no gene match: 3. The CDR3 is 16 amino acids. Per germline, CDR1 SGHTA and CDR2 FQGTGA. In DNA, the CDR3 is TGTGCCAGCAGCACGGGACTAGCGGGAGGAACCGGGGAGCTGTTTTTT. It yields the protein CASSTGLAGGTGELFF.

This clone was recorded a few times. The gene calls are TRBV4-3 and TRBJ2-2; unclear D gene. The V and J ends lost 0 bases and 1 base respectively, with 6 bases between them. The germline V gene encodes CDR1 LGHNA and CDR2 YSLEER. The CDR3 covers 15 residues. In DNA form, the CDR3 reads TGCGCCAGCAGCCAAGATCATCTGAACACCGGGGAGCTGTTTTTT. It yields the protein CASSQDHLNTGELFF.

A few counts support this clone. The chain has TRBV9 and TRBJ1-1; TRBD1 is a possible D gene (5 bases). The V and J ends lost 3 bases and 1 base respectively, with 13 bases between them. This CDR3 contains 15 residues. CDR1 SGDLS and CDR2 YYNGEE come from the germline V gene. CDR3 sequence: CASSASPDRNTEAFF. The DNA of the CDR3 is TGTGCCAGCAGCGCCTCCCCCGACAGGAACACTGAAGCTTTCTTT.

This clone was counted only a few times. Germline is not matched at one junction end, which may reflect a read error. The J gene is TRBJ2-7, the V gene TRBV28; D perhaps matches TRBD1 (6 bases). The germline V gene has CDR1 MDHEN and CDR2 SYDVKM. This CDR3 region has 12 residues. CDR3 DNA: TGTGCCAGCAGACCCCAACAGGGAAAATTGGACTTC. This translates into CASRPQQGKLDF.

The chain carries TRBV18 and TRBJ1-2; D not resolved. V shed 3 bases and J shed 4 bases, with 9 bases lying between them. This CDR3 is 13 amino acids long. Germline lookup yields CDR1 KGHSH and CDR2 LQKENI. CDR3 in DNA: TGTGCCAGCTCACCCCGGGAACGCTATGGCTACACCTTC. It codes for CASSPRERYGYTF.

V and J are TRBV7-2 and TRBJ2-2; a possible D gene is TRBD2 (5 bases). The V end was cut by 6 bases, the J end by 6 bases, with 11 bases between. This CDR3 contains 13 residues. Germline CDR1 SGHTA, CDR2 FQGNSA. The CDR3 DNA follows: TGTGCCAGCAGGACTACTAGTTCCGGGGAGCTGTTTTTT. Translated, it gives CASRTTSSGELFF.

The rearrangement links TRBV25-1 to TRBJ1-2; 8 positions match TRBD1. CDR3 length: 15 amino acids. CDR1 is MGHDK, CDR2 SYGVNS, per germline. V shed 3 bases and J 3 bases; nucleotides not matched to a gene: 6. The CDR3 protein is CASSEVRGRYYGYTF. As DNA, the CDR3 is TGTGCCAGCAGTGAGGTCAGGGGGCGTTACTATGGCTACACCTTC.

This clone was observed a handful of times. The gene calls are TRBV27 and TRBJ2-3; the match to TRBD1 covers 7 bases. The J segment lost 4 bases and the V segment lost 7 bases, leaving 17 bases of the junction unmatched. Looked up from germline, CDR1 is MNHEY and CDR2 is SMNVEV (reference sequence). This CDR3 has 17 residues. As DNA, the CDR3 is TGTGCCAGCACCCCTCAGGGTGCCGGCACAGGGGCAGATACGCAGTATTTT. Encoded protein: CASTPQGAGTGADTQYF.

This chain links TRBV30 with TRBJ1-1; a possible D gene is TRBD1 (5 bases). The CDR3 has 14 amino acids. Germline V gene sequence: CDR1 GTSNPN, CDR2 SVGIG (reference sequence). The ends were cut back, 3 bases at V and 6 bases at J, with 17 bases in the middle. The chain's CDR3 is CAWSPIGGKPEAFF. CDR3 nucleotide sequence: TGTGCCTGGAGCCCGATTGGGGGGAAGCCTGAAGCTTTCTTT.

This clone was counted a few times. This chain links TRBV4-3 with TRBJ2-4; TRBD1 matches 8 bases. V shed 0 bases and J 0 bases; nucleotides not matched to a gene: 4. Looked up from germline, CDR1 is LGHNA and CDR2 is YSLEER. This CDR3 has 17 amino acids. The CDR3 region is CASSQEQGGLAKNIQYF. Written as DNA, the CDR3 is TGCGCCAGCAGCCAAGAACAGGGGGGTCTAGCCAAAAACATTCAGTACTTC.

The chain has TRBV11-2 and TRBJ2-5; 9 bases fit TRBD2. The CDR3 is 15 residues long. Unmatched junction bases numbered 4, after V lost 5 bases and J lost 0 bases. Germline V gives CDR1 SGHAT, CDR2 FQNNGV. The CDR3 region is CASSKRTSDQETQYF. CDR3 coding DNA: TGTGCCAGCAGCAAAAGGACTAGCGACCAAGAGACCCAGTACTTC.

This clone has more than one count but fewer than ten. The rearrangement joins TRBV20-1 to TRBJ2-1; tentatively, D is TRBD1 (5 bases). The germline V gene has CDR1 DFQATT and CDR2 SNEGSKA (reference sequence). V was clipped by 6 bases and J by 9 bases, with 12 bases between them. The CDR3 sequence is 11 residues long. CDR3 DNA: TGCAGTGCCCGCCCGCAGGGTGAGCAGTTCTTC. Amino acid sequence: CSARPQGEQFF.

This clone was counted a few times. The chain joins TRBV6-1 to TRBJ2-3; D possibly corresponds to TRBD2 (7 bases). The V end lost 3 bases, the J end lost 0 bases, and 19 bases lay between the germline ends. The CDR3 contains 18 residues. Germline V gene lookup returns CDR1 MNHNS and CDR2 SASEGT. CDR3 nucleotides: TGTGCCAGCAGTGATCCCTGGACTAGGGGGTCTAGCACAGATACGCAGTATTTT. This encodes CASSDPWTRGSSTDTQYF.

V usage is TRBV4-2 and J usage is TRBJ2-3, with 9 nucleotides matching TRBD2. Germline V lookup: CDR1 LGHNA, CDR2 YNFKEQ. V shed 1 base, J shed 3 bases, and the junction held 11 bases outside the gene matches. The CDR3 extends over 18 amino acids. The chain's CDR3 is CASSQGSGRPGWTDTQYF. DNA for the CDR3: TGTGCCAGCAGCCAAGGAAGCGGGAGGCCGGGGTGGACAGATACGCAGTATTTT.

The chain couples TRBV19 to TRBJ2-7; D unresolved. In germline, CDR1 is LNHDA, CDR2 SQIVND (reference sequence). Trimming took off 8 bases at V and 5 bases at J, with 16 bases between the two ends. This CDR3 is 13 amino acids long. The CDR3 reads CASRLAPFDEQYF. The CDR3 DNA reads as TGTGCCAGTCGGCTGGCCCCCTTCGACGAGCAGTACTTC.

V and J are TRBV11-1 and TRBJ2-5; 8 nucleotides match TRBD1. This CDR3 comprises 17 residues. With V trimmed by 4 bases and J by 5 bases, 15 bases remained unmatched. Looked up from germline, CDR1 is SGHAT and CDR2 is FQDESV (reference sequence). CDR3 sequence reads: CASSSALTTGGRETQYF. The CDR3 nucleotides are TGTGCCAGCAGCTCCGCCCTAACCACAGGGGGTAGGGAGACCCAGTACTTC.